Below, 14 T cell receptor beta chains from the same sample are listed, as sequenced in a study of T cell responses to AZD1222 COVID-19 vaccine. This table comes from immunoSEQ multiplex PCR, and its TCRdb copy is limited to in-frame clones, with some not included. The table lists over 100,000 clones, 87% of them singletons. The sequencing used peripheral blood, collected 28 days after the second AZD1222 dose. The receptors here all came from an adult who received the AZD1222 COVID-19 vaccine.

V gene TRBV6-4 combines with J gene TRBJ2-1; TRBD2 agrees at 14 bases. From germline, CDR1 is MRHNA and CDR2 SNTAGT. This CDR3 has 16 residues. Trimming cost V 6 bases and J 4 bases; bases outside gene matches: 5. The CDR3 DNA sequence: TGTGCCAGCAGAAGGACTAGCGGGGGGTTGTACAATGAGCAGTTCTTC. Translated, it gives CASRRTSGGLYNEQFF.

The rearrangement joins TRBV7-8 to TRBJ2-1, with 9 bases fitting TRBD2. The CDR3 length is 15 residues. The germline gives CDR1 SGHVS, CDR2 FQNEAQ. The J segment lost 8 bases and the V segment lost 3 bases, leaving 8 bases of the junction unmatched. In DNA form, the CDR3 reads TGTGCCAGCAGCTTTGGTCGGACTAGCGTATATGAGCAGTTCTTC. Residues: CASSFGRTSVYEQFF.

This clone appeared a few times. The chain carries TRBV5-4 and TRBJ1-6; D is ambiguous. Germline V gives CDR1 SGHNT, CDR2 YYREEE (reference sequence). The ends were cut back, 4 bases at V and 7 bases at J, with 12 bases in the middle. CDR3 length: 14 amino acids. CDR3 nucleotide sequence: TGTGCCAGCAGCCCGATGACCCCCAATTCACCCCTCCACTTT. Protein product: CASSPMTPNSPLHF.

Only a few counts were recorded for this clone. The CDR3 DNA reads as TGTGCCAGCAGCTTAGAAGGCGGGGGGGCCATTGAGCAGTTCTTC. Translation: CASSLEGGGAIEQFF. V usage is TRBV11-1 and J usage is TRBJ2-1, with 9 bases lining up with TRBD2. Germline lookup yields CDR1 SGHAT and CDR2 FQDESV (reference sequence). This CDR3 comprises 15 residues. Losses at the gene ends were 1 base for V and 9 bases for J; bases not matched to a gene: 7.

The chain combines TRBV15 with TRBJ1-2, with D unresolved. V lost 0 bases, J lost 7 bases, and 18 bases lay in between. CDR3 length equals 16 residues. Germline CDR1 is LNHNV and CDR2 is YYDKDF (reference sequence). The CDR3 coding sequence is TGTGCCACCAGCAGAGATCGCACTTCGGCTATGGGTGGCTACACCTTC. Its translation is CATSRDRTSAMGGYTF.

The genes are TRBV7-2 and TRBJ1-5; possibly TRBD1 for D (5 bases). Germline V gene sequence: CDR1 SGHTA, CDR2 FQGNSA. This CDR3 has 15 amino acids. V lost 5 bases and J 4 bases, leaving 15 bases between the germline ends. Here the CDR3 DNA reads TGTGCCAGCAGCCTCAGGGACCGAGAGAATCAGCCCCAGCATTTT. Amino acids: CASSLRDRENQPQHF.

The chain links TRBV5-1 to TRBJ2-7; 7 nucleotides match TRBD1. The V segment lost 0 bases and the J segment 13 bases; nucleotides outside the gene matches: 7. The CDR3 loop spans 12 amino acids. Germline lookup yields CDR1 SGHRS and CDR2 YFSETQ. The CDR3 DNA reads TGCGCCAGCAGCTTGGCCGGGACAGCGAATTACTTC. Protein: CASSLAGTANYF.

The V call is TRBV30, the J call TRBJ1-3, with TRBD1 as a possible D gene (5 bases). The germline gives CDR1 GTSNPN, CDR2 SVGIG (reference sequence). Trimming cost V 4 bases and J 6 bases, with 10 bases left between them. The CDR3 runs 12 residues. CDR3 sequence (DNA): TGTGCCTGGATGCGGGGCGTAAACACCATATATTTT. Protein: CAWMRGVNTIYF.

The chain carries TRBV7-3 and TRBJ1-2; D may be TRBD1 (6 bases). V shed 4 bases and J shed 9 bases, with 9 bases lying between them. From germline, CDR1 is SGHTA and CDR2 FQGTGA. CDR3 length: 11 amino acids. The CDR3 DNA follows: TGTGCCAGCAGCTCAGGGGTTCGCTACACCTTC. It codes for CASSSGVRYTF.

V gene TRBV2 combines with J gene TRBJ2-3, with 12 bases fitting TRBD2. Germline V gene lookup returns CDR1 SNHLY and CDR2 FYNNEI. The CDR3 is 16 residues long. With 2 bases clipped from V and 7 bases from J, the junction kept 7 bases outside the gene matches. CDR3 nucleotide sequence: TGTGCCAGCAGTGAACTCCCTAGCGGGGGGGCGAATACGCAGTATTTT. This translates into CASSELPSGGANTQYF.

This chain connects TRBV5-1 to TRBJ2-3; D is undetermined. The CDR3 has 14 amino acids. Germline assignment: CDR1 SGHRS and CDR2 YFSETQ. Trimming cost V 0 bases and J 1 base, with 6 bases left between them. DNA for the CDR3: TGCGCCAGCAGCTTGGGACTGGGCACAGATACGCAGTATTTT. Protein product: CASSLGLGTDTQYF.

The rearrangement joins TRBV12-3 or TRBV12-4 to TRBJ1-1; TRBD1 matches at 7 bases. The CDR3 sequence is 13 residues long. Trimming removed 6 bases from V and 8 bases from J; junction bases left unmatched: 9. CDR3 DNA sequence: TGTGCCAGCAGCCCAACTGACAGGGCGGAAGCTTTCTTT. Its translation: CASSPTDRAEAFF.

The rearrangement joins TRBV19 to TRBJ1-5, with D perhaps TRBD1 (5 bases). There are 15 residues in the CDR3. Germline V gene sequence: CDR1 LNHDA, CDR2 SQIVND (reference sequence). V lost 5 bases and J 7 bases, leaving 18 bases between the germline ends. In DNA form, the CDR3 reads TGTGCCAGTAGTGGGGGACTCGCGCCTAGCCAGCCCCAGCATTTT. This encodes CASSGGLAPSQPQHF.

This clone was counted only a few times. This chain uses TRBV7-8 with TRBJ1-6, with D possibly being TRBD1 (5 bases). Germline loops: CDR1 SGHVS, CDR2 FQNEAQ. The CDR3 length is 16 residues. V lost 1 base and J lost 7, with 14 bases in between. CDR3 DNA sequence: TGTGCCAGCAGCTTAGTGGGGCCCGAAACCAATTCACCCCTCCACTTT. It encodes CASSLVGPETNSPLHF.